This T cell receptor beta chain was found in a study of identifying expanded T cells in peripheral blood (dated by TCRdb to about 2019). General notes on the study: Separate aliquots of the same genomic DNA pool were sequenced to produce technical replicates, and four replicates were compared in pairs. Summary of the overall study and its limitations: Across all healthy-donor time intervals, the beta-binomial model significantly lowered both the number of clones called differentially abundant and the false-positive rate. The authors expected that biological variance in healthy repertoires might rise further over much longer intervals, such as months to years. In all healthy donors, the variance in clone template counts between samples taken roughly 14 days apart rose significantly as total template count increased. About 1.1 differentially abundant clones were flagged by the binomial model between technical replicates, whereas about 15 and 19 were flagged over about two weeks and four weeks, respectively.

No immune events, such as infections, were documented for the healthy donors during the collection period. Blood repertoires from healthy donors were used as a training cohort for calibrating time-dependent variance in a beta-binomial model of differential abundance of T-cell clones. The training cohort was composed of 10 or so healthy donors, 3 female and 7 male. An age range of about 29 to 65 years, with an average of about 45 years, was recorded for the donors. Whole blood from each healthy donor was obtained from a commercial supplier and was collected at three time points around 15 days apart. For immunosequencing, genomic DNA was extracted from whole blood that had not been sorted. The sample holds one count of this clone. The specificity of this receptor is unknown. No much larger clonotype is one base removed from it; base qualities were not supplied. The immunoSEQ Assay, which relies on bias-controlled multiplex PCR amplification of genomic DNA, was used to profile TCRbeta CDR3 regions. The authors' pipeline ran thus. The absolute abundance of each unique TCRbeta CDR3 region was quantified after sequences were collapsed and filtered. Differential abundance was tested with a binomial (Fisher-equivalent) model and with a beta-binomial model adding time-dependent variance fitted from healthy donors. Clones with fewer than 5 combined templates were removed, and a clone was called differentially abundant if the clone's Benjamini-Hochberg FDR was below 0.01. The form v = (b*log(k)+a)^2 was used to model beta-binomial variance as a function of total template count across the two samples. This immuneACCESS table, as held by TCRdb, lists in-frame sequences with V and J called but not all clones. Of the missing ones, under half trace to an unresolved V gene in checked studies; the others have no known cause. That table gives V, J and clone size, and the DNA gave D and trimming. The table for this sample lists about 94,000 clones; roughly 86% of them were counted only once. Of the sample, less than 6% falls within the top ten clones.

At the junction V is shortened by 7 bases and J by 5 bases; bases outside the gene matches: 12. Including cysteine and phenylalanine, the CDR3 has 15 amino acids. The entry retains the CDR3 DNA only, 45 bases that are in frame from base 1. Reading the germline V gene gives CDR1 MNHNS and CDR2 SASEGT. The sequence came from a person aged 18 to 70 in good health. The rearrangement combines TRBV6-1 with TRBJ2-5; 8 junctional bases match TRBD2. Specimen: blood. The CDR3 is CASNNAGGGVETQYF. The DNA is TGTGCCAGCAACAACGCCGGGGGGGGCGTCGAGACCCAGTACTTC.